These 31 T cell receptor beta chains originate from one sample sequenced in a study of cytomegalovirus exposure and HLA in healthy donors. Assay used: immunoSEQ multiplex PCR; TCRdb lists only in-frame clones, some missing. This sample has 150,000 to 200,000 clones, with roughly 90% found just once. The source material was PBMCs. The receptors originated from a woman aged 25 to 39 in good health and CMV-seronegative.

The chain recombines TRBV5-1 with TRBJ2-1; D is undetermined. Germline assignment: CDR1 SGHRS and CDR2 YFSETQ. The CDR3 has 13 residues. V gave up 1 base and J gave up 9 bases, with 11 bases separating them. CDR3 protein: CASSLLAEGEQFF. The CDR3 DNA reads as TGCGCCAGCAGCTTGTTAGCCGAAGGTGAGCAGTTCTTC.

The chain employs TRBV2 and TRBJ1-2; D is possibly TRBD1 (5 bases). The CDR3 extends over 14 amino acids. The V gene lost 4 bases and the J gene lost 3 bases, with 12 bases spanning the gap. Germline loops: CDR1 SNHLY, CDR2 FYNNEI. The CDR3 region has the DNA TGTGCCAGCAGTGTAGACAGCGAGTACTATGGCTACACCTTC. Encoded protein: CASSVDSEYYGYTF.

This sequence joins TRBV5-1 and TRBJ1-1, with D unresolved. V was pared by 0 bases and J by 0 bases, with 9 bases between. The CDR3 consists of 15 residues. Germline assignment: CDR1 SGHRS and CDR2 YFSETQ. CDR3 in amino acids: CASSLDPVLNTEAFF. The DNA for the CDR3 is TGCGCCAGCAGCTTGGACCCAGTTTTGAACACTGAAGCTTTCTTT.

This chain connects TRBV6-1 to TRBJ2-4; D perhaps matches TRBD1 (5 bases). Trimming took 5 bases from V and 12 from J, leaving 20 bases between them. The CDR3 loop spans 14 amino acids. CDR1 is MNHNS and CDR2 is SASEGT in the germline V gene. This chain's CDR3 is CASSKGSAAGYQYF. CDR3 in DNA: TGTGCCAGCAGTAAGGGCTCGGCGGCAGGGTATCAGTACTTC.

The chain uses TRBV6-1 and TRBJ2-5; 9 bases are shared with TRBD2. V shed 0 bases, J shed 2 bases, and the junction held 1 base outside the gene matches. The CDR3 covers 15 residues. The germline gives CDR1 MNHNS, CDR2 SASEGT. The DNA for the CDR3 is TGTGCCAGCAGTGAAGCGGCGGGGGGGCAAGAGACCCAGTACTTC. Protein product: CASSEAAGGQETQYF.

Of note for this clone: The sample contains more than one DNA sequence encoding this CDR3. The chain joins TRBV5-6 to TRBJ2-5; D call uncertain. The CDR3 has 12 amino acids. Per germline, CDR1 SGHDT and CDR2 YYEEEE. V gave up 2 bases and J gave up 2 bases, with 4 bases separating them. The CDR3 region is CASSFGQETQYF. The CDR3 DNA sequence: TGTGCCAGCAGCTTTGGGCAAGAGACCCAGTACTTC.

V is TRBV2 and J is TRBJ1-3; maybe TRBD1 (5 bases). The CDR3 totals 17 residues. V lost 6 bases, J lost 0 bases, and 18 bases lay in between. Germline CDR1 reads SNHLY; CDR2 reads FYNNEI. The CDR3 protein is CASSLPVGGGSGNTIYF. CDR3 in DNA: TGTGCCAGCAGCTTACCCGTGGGGGGGGGCTCTGGAAACACCATATATTTT.

The chain recombines TRBV9 with TRBJ1-4; D gene unclear. V was shortened by 0 bases and J by 4 bases, with 19 bases between the two germline ends. Germline V lookup: CDR1 SGDLS, CDR2 YYNGEE. The CDR3 runs to 18 residues. The CDR3 region is CASSVGLSPPANNEKLFF. The CDR3 DNA follows: TGTGCCAGCAGCGTAGGTTTGAGTCCCCCCGCGAATAATGAAAAACTGTTTTTT. Full variable domain (remainder filled in from reference TRBV9 and TRBJ1-4): DSGVTQTPKHLITATGQRVTLRCSPRSGDLSVYWYQQSLDQGLQFLIQYYNGEERAKGNILERFSAQQFPDLHSELNLSSLELGDSALYFCASSVGLSPPANNEKLFFGSGTQLSVL.

V usage is TRBV25-1 and J usage is TRBJ1-6; TRBD1 agrees at 7 bases. CDR1 is MGHDK, CDR2 SYGVNS, per germline. The CDR3 is 18 amino acids. V was clipped by 1 base and J by 7 bases; unmatched bases: 13. The DNA for the CDR3 is TGTGCCAGCAGTGAATTCCCCCTAGGCAGGGGGAACAATTCACCCCTCCACTTT. Encoded protein: CASSEFPLGRGNNSPLHF.

The J gene is TRBJ2-5, the V gene TRBV5-1; tentative D call: TRBD1 (6 bases). The V gene lost 1 base and the J gene lost 5 bases, with 12 bases spanning the gap. Germline V gives CDR1 SGHRS, CDR2 YFSETQ. This CDR3 is 14 amino acids long. CDR3 amino acids: CASSLKGVPETQYF. CDR3 nucleotides: TGCGCCAGCAGCTTGAAGGGGGTTCCTGAGACCCAGTACTTC.

On this clone: At one end, the junction sequence differs from germline, possibly due to a read error. This chain links TRBV30 with TRBJ1-1; D remains ambiguous. This CDR3 is built from 11 residues. The germline CDR1 and CDR2 sequences are GTSNPN and SVGIG (reference sequence). Here the CDR3 DNA reads TGTGCCGGGAGATCGAACACTGAAGCTTTCTTT. Translated: CAGRSNTEAFF. The variable domain in full, with the rest retrieved from reference TRBV30 and TRBJ1-1, is SQTIHQWPATLVQPVGSPLSLECTVEGTSNPNLYWYRQAAGRGLQLLFYSVGIGQISSEVPQNLSASRPQDRQFILSSKKLLLSDSGFYLCAGRSNTEAFFGQGTRLTVV.

V is TRBV7-3 and J is TRBJ2-3; 7 bases are a match to TRBD1. Trimming cost V 4 bases and J 5 bases; bases outside gene matches: 9. Germline V gene lookup returns CDR1 SGHTA and CDR2 FQGTGA. The CDR3 is 15 amino acids. In nucleotides, the CDR3 is TGTGCCAGCAGCTATTCGACAGGGCTGGGAGATACGCAGTATTTT. As protein: CASSYSTGLGDTQYF. The full variable domain, in which reference TRBV7-3 and TRBJ2-3 provide the parts outside the CDR3, is GAGVSQTPSNKVTEKGKYVELRCDPISGHTALYWYRQSLGQGPEFLIYFQGTGAADDSGLPNDRFFAVRPEGSVSTLKIQRTERGDSAVYLCASSYSTGLGDTQYFGPGTRLTVL.

V usage is TRBV5-4 and J usage is TRBJ1-3, with D unresolved. CDR3 length: 16 residues. Deletions cut 2 bases from V and 1 base from J, with 13 bases between. Germline assignment: CDR1 SGHNT and CDR2 YYREEE (reference sequence). The CDR3 DNA follows: TGTGCCAGCAGCTTAGGAGGCCCGGGTTCTGGAAACACCATATATTTT. Its protein is CASSLGGPGSGNTIYF. Variable domain in full (rest from reference TRBV5-4 and TRBJ1-3): ETGVTQSPTHLIKTRGQQVTLRCSSQSGHNTVSWYQQALGQGPQFIFQYYREEENGRGNFPPRFSGLQFPNYSSELNVNALELDDSALYLCASSLGGPGSGNTIYFGEGSWLTVV.

This clone was counted at least ten times. This chain connects TRBV4-2 to TRBJ1-2; unclear D gene. The ends were cut back, 6 bases at V and 1 base at J, with 9 bases in the middle. CDR1 is LGHNA and CDR2 is YNFKEQ in the germline V gene. The CDR3 spans 13 residues. CDR3 sequence: CASRPQDNYGYTF. CDR3 coding DNA: TGTGCCAGCAGACCTCAGGATAACTATGGCTACACCTTC.

The J gene is TRBJ2-2, the V gene TRBV28, with a possible D match to TRBD1 (6 bases). The CDR3 consists of 15 residues. Germline assignment: CDR1 MDHEN and CDR2 SYDVKM. V lost 8 bases and J 6 bases, leaving 19 bases between the germline ends. CDR3 coding DNA: TGTGCCAGCTCTCAGGGGTTGCGGTATGCCGGGGAGCTGTTTTTT. This translates into CASSQGLRYAGELFF.

V usage is TRBV5-1 and J usage is TRBJ1-2; 7 bases are a match to TRBD1. This CDR3 comprises 14 residues. Losses at the gene ends were 4 bases for V and 4 bases for J; bases not matched to a gene: 7. From germline, CDR1 is SGHRS and CDR2 YFSETQ. The CDR3 protein is CASSIGTELYGYTF. In DNA form, the CDR3 reads TGCGCCAGCAGCATAGGGACAGAGCTCTATGGCTACACCTTC.

The V call is TRBV9, the J call TRBJ2-1, with 10 nucleotides matching TRBD1. Germline V CDR1 and CDR2: SGDLS, YYNGEE. Germline trimming cut 0 bases from V and 6 bases from J; bases unmatched to any gene: 3. CDR3 length: 15 amino acids. The CDR3 DNA reads as TGTGCCAGCAGCGTAGGAGACAGGGGGCTCAATGAGCAGTTCTTC. It encodes CASSVGDRGLNEQFF.

The V and J genes are TRBV6-6 and TRBJ2-1; TRBD2 matches at 7 bases. The germline V gene encodes CDR1 MNHNY and CDR2 SVGAGI (reference sequence). The CDR3 is 13 amino acids. V lost 6 bases, J lost 9 bases, and 8 bases stayed unmatched. CDR3 in amino acids: CASSYGLVSEQFF. The CDR3 coding sequence is TGTGCCAGCAGCTACGGACTAGTTTCTGAGCAGTTCTTC.

J is TRBJ2-3 and V is TRBV19, with 12 bases lining up with TRBD2. V lost 9 bases to trimming and J lost 4 bases; unmatched junction nucleotides: 8. This CDR3 is 15 amino acids long. Per the germline V gene, CDR1 is LNHDA and CDR2 is SQIVND (reference sequence). This CDR3 reads CASSLTSGSPDTQYF. The CDR3 DNA is TGTGCCAGCAGCTTGACTAGCGGGAGTCCAGATACGCAGTATTTT.

The chain joins TRBV27 to TRBJ2-7; D is possibly TRBD1 or TRBD2 (5 bases each). V was shortened by 4 bases and J by 5 bases, with 24 bases between the two germline ends. The V gene's germline CDR1 is MNHEY and CDR2 SMNVEV (reference sequence). This CDR3 spans 17 amino acids. DNA for the CDR3: TGTGCCAGCAGTTCACCGTCGGCAGTCGGTTGGGGGAACGAGCAGTACTTC. It codes for CASSSPSAVGWGNEQYF.

As concerns this clone: This same CDR3 is encoded by further DNA sequences in the sample. The chain recombines TRBV6-6 with TRBJ1-2; 9 bases line up with TRBD1. V lost 2 bases and J lost 4; bases outside the gene matches: 2. Germline V CDR1 and CDR2: MNHNY, SVGAGI (reference sequence). The CDR3 spans 14 residues. CDR3 amino acids: CASSYAGQGYGYTF. The CDR3 nucleotides read TGTGCCAGCAGTTACGCGGGACAGGGCTATGGCTACACCTTC.

The count of this clone is one. J is TRBJ2-5 and V is TRBV2; D call uncertain. Germline V gene data show CDR1 as SNHLY and CDR2 as FYNNEI. CDR3 length equals 11 residues. Deletions cut 7 bases from V and 5 bases from J, with 8 bases between. CDR3 DNA: TGTGCCAGCACATACGGGGAGACCCAGTACTTC. It is translated as CASTYGETQYF.

The rearrangement links TRBV5-1 to TRBJ2-3; 9 nucleotides match TRBD2. Germline trimming cut 2 bases from V and 0 bases from J; bases unmatched to any gene: 1. The CDR3 loop spans 15 amino acids. CDR1 and CDR2 from the germline V gene are SGHRS and YFSETQ. DNA of the CDR3: TGCGCCAGCAGCTTTACTAGCGGGAGCACAGATACGCAGTATTTT. Protein: CASSFTSGSTDTQYF.

This clone occurred a few times. This sequence joins TRBV30 and TRBJ1-1; a possible D gene is TRBD1 (6 bases). From germline, CDR1 is GTSNPN and CDR2 SVGIG (reference sequence). The V end lost 3 bases, the J end lost 1 base, and 18 bases lay between the germline ends. CDR3 length: 16 amino acids. The CDR3 coding sequence is TGTGCCTGGAGCTTGGGACACCTAATCGGGAACACTGAAGCTTTCTTT. Translated: CAWSLGHLIGNTEAFF.

This chain connects TRBV7-9 to TRBJ2-1, with 12 positions matching TRBD2. There are 17 residues in the CDR3. Losses at the gene ends were 3 bases for V and 4 bases for J; bases not matched to a gene: 7. Germline V gives CDR1 SEHNR, CDR2 FQNEAQ (reference sequence). DNA for the CDR3: TGTGCCAGCAGCTTGCGACTAGCGGGAGTCGGGTACAATGAGCAGTTCTTC. This translates into CASSLRLAGVGYNEQFF.

The CDR3 protein is CASSMTRQGGQPQHF. The CDR3 DNA sequence: TGTGCCAGTAGTATGACTCGGCAGGGCGGCCAGCCCCAGCATTTT. The chain couples TRBV19 to TRBJ1-5; D perhaps matches TRBD1 (5 bases). The CDR3 extends over 15 amino acids. V lost 3 bases to trimming and J lost 7 bases, with 16 bases between them. CDR1 is LNHDA, CDR2 SQIVND, per germline (reference sequence).

This rearrangement joins TRBV19 to TRBJ1-1, with 9 positions matching TRBD1. CDR3 length: 13 residues. The trim removed 5 bases at V and 6 bases at J, leaving 4 bases unmatched. Germline CDR1 reads LNHDA; CDR2 reads SQIVND (reference sequence). The CDR3 region is CASSFGTGPEAFF. The CDR3 DNA sequence: TGTGCCAGTAGTTTCGGGACAGGGCCTGAAGCTTTCTTT.

This clone was seen once. This sequence joins TRBV2 and TRBJ2-5, with D possibly matching TRBD2 (7 bases). The CDR3 has 16 residues. Germline V CDR1 and CDR2: SNHLY, FYNNEI. The V end was cut by 5 bases, the J end by 5 bases, with 21 bases between. CDR3: CASSNPSGGGLETQYF. The CDR3 region has the DNA TGTGCCAGCAGTAACCCTTCTGGGGGGGGCCTTGAGACCCAGTACTTC.

V is TRBV27 and J is TRBJ2-7; D possibly matches TRBD1 or TRBD2 (5 bases each). The CDR3 runs 13 residues. Trimming took off 5 bases at V and 12 bases at J, with 20 bases between the two ends. The germline CDR1 and CDR2 sequences are MNHEY and SMNVEV (reference sequence). The CDR3 reads CASSPRDGRVLYF. The CDR3 DNA sequence: TGTGCCAGCAGTCCCAGGGACGGTCGAGTATTGTACTTC.

This clone has only one observation. The genes are TRBV18 and TRBJ1-2; TRBD1 agrees at 8 bases. Germline CDR1 KGHSH, CDR2 LQKENI. This CDR3 has 14 residues. V shed 2 bases and J 8 bases; nucleotides not matched to a gene: 7. CDR3: CASSPTDRVGGYTF. The CDR3 region has the DNA TGTGCCAGCTCACCAACGGACAGGGTGGGCGGCTACACCTTC.

The rearrangement joins TRBV27 to TRBJ1-2; a weak D match, TRBD1 (5 bases). CDR1 MNHEY and CDR2 SMNVEV come from the germline V gene (reference sequence). CDR3 length equals 14 residues. V dropped 5 bases and J dropped 3 bases, with 13 bases sitting between them. CDR3 region: CASSKPGRDYGYTF. The CDR3 bases are TGTGCCAGCAGTAAACCGGGACGAGACTATGGCTACACCTTC.